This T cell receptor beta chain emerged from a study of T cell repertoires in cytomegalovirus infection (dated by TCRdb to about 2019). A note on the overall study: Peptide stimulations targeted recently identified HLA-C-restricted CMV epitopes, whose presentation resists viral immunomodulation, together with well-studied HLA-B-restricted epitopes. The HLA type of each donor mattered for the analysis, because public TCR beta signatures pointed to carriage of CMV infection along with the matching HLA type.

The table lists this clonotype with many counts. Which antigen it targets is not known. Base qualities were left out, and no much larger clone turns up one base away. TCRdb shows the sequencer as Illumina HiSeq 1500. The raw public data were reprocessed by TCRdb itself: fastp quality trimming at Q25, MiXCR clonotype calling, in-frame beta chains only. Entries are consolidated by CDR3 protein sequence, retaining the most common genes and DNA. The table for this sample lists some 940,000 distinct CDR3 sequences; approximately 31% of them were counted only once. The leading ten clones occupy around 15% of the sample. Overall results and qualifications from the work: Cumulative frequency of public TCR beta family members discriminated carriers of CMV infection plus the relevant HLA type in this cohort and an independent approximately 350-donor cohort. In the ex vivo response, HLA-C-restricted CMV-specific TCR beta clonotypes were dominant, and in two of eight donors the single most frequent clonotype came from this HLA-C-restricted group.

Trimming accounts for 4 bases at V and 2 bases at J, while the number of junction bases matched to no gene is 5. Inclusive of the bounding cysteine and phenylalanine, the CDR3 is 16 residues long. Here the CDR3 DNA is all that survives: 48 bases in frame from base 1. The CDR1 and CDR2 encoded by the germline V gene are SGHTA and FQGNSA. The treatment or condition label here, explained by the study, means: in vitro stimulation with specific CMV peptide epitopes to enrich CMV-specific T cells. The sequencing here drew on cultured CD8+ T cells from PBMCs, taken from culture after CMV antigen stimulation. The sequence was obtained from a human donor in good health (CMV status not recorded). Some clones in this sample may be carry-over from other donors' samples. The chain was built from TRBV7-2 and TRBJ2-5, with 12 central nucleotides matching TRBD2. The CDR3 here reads CASSSRLAGAQETQYF. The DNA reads TGTGCCAGCAGCTCCCGACTAGCGGGGGCTCAAGAGACCCAGTACTTC.